The present TCR beta chain was sequenced within a study of regulatory T cells in long-lasting Graves disease. This clonotype occurred many times. What it binds is not known. Specified time point: newly diagnosed GD, antithyroid drugs for less than 3 months. There was RNA extracted from PBMCs, and the TCR library was made from it. General observations from the study: Gene preferences differed: TRBV28, TRBJ1-2, TRBJ2-5 in persistent cases.

Arm-PCR of CDR3 regions and iRepertoire HTBI primers were used to build TCR beta libraries. One entry per CDR3 protein, called by TCRdb with MiXCR from the multiplex PCR reads. The data show roughly 350,000 distinct CDR3 sequences, 16% seen once. CDR3 length: 15 amino acids. Germline V gene data show CDR1 as SGHVS and CDR2 as FQNEAQ. Trimming removed 4 bases from V and 6 bases from J; junction bases left unmatched: 5. A further study also used this sample, focusing on T cells in Graves' hyperthyroidism and ophthalmopathy. That investigation notes: Model predictions of ophthalmopathy came a median around 6.5 months before onset.

The chain recombines TRBV7-8 with TRBJ2-1; 11 bases fit TRBD2. The clonotype originates from a man aged 35 to 55 with Graves disease. Specimen: peripheral blood mononuclear cells (PBMCs), collected at new diagnosis, from a patient treated with antithyroid drugs. The CDR3 DNA reads TGTGCCAGCAGCTCCTTCGGGACTAGCGGCAATGAGCAGTTCTTC. As protein: CASSSFGTSGNEQFF.